This T cell receptor beta chain appears in the sequencing data of a study of blood T cells in healthy people across ages. The germline gives CDR1 LGHNA, CDR2 YSLEER. The CDR3 has 13 residues. A J-beta primer mix and a sample-barcoded 5' primer were used in a second PCR of about 6 to 12 cycles. MiXCR was run by TCRdb on the 5' RACE reads, yielding one entry per CDR3 protein. The sample shows approximately 810,000 distinct CDR3 sequences, roughly 35% of them seen only once. V usage is TRBV4-3 and J usage is TRBJ2-4, with no clear D. Judging by the DNA end, TRBJ2-5 fits better; the J call may be wrong. This clonotype was obtained from a man aged 18 to 29 in good health. Sequencing was performed on blood. The CDR3 region has the DNA TGCGCCAGCAGCCCCCGGCATTCGGAGACCCAGTACTTC. Translated, it gives CASSPRHSETQYF.